What follows are 30 T cell receptor beta chains derived from one specimen sequenced in a study of T cell responses to AZD1222 COVID-19 vaccine. Produced via immunoSEQ multiplex PCR; TCRdb's table is partial and in-frame only. Of roughly 150,000 clones in the sample, over 80% are singletons; the top ten hold approximately 6.8%. This sample comprised peripheral blood, obtained 28 days after the second AZD1222 dose. The receptors come from an adult who received the AZD1222 COVID-19 vaccine.

J is TRBJ1-1 and V is TRBV7-9; the D gene is possibly TRBD1 (6 bases). Germline assignment: CDR1 SEHNR and CDR2 FQNEAQ (reference sequence). Deletions cut 6 bases from V and 0 bases from J, with 14 bases between. The CDR3 is 15 residues long. The CDR3 region has the DNA TGTGCCAGCAGACCTACAGGGACGGTGAACACTGAAGCTTTCTTT. It codes for CASRPTGTVNTEAFF.

The rearrangement joins TRBV7-9 to TRBJ1-2; D possibly corresponds to TRBD1 (5 bases). Looked up from germline, CDR1 is SEHNR and CDR2 is FQNEAQ (reference sequence). This CDR3 has 12 amino acids. Trimming cost V 3 bases and J 8 bases, with 10 bases left between them. The CDR3: CASSLGLGGYTF. For the CDR3, the DNA is TGTGCCAGCAGCTTGGGGCTGGGGGGCTACACCTTC.

The V call is TRBV6-5, the J call TRBJ1-1, with D possibly TRBD1 on 5 matching bases. This CDR3 is 15 amino acids long. Per the germline V gene, CDR1 is MNHEY and CDR2 is SVGAGI. Trimming left V 2 bases short and J 2 bases short, with 12 bases between. CDR3: CASSYPTGHNTEAFF. The CDR3 coding sequence is TGTGCCAGCAGTTACCCCACCGGACACAACACTGAAGCTTTCTTT.

The rearrangement uses TRBV18 and TRBJ1-1; a possible D gene is TRBD1 (5 bases). V was shortened by 2 bases and J by 2 bases, with 9 bases between the two germline ends. Germline CDR1 KGHSH, CDR2 LQKENI. The CDR3 runs to 14 residues. In DNA, the CDR3 is TGTGCCAGCTCACCAGGGGGAACTAACACTGAAGCTTTCTTT. Its translation: CASSPGGTNTEAFF.

The chain is built from TRBV7-8 and TRBJ2-1; possibly TRBD2 for D (6 bases). V shed 2 bases and J shed 9 bases, with 23 bases lying between them. This CDR3 comprises 17 residues. Per germline, CDR1 SGHVS and CDR2 FQNEAQ. The CDR3 DNA follows: TGTGCCAGCAGCTTAATGGCAAATGTACAGGAGGGATCTGAGCAGTTCTTC. This codes for CASSLMANVQEGSEQFF.

The chain recombines TRBV6-1 with TRBJ1-1; 8 positions agree with TRBD1. CDR1 MNHNS and CDR2 SASEGT come from the germline V gene. This CDR3 comprises 15 residues. The ends lost 3 bases at V and 11 bases at J; junction bases unmatched: 14. The CDR3 sequence: CASSDKDRERVLAFF. CDR3 sequence (DNA): TGTGCCAGCAGTGATAAGGACAGGGAAAGGGTGTTGGCTTTCTTT.

The chain uses TRBV29-1 and TRBJ1-1; 8 nucleotides agree with TRBD1. J was trimmed by 3 bases and V by 2 bases; bases with no gene match: 2. Germline V lookup: CDR1 SQVTM, CDR2 ANQGSEA. CDR3 size: 13 residues. For the CDR3, the DNA is TGCAGCGTTGAACAGGGGGCAGACACTGAAGCTTTCTTT. Amino acid sequence: CSVEQGADTEAFF.

The chain combines TRBV2 with TRBJ1-4; D is unresolved. Germline V gives CDR1 SNHLY, CDR2 FYNNEI. The V and J ends lost 9 bases and 4 bases respectively, with 21 bases between them. This CDR3 has 16 residues. In DNA, the CDR3 is TGTGCCAGGCCCTTTGAGAGGATAGTTCTTAATGAAAAACTGTTTTTT. Residues: CARPFERIVLNEKLFF.

The genes are TRBV30 and TRBJ1-5; D is unclear. The germline V gene encodes CDR1 GTSNPN and CDR2 SVGIG (reference sequence). The V end was cut by 2 bases, the J end by 3 bases, with 11 bases between. This CDR3 region has 14 residues. The CDR3 is CAWSLGYNNQPQHF. The CDR3 DNA reads TGTGCCTGGAGTCTAGGGTACAACAATCAGCCCCAGCATTTT.

The chain recombines TRBV11-3 with TRBJ1-6, with no clear D. The CDR3 is made up of 12 amino acids. The V and J ends lost 4 bases and 13 bases respectively, with 11 bases between them. The germline V gene has CDR1 SGHNT and CDR2 YENEEA. The CDR3 sequence is CASSYPLGPLHF. The CDR3 DNA is TGTGCCAGCAGCTACCCCTTGGGTCCCCTCCACTTT.

A single count supports this clone. V is TRBV2 and J is TRBJ1-4; 10 bases fit TRBD1. Germline V gene data show CDR1 as SNHLY and CDR2 as FYNNEI. With V trimmed by 5 bases and J by 4 bases, 7 bases remained unmatched. The length of the CDR3 is 16 residues. Here the CDR3 DNA reads TGTGCCAGCAGTCGGGAGGGACAGGGGATTAATGAAAAACTGTTTTTT. Amino acids: CASSREGQGINEKLFF.

The V call is TRBV29-1, the J call TRBJ1-2; 11 nucleotides line up with TRBD1. After removal of 6 bases from V and 4 bases from J, the junction contained 10 bases not matched to a gene. Germline values: CDR1 SQVTM, CDR2 ANQGSEA. This CDR3 is 15 amino acids long. DNA of the CDR3: TGCAGCGTAGATACTGGACAGGGGGCCGGCTATGGCTACACCTTC. Amino acids: CSVDTGQGAGYGYTF.

The chain links TRBV19 to TRBJ2-7; D is ambiguous. Trimming left V 6 bases short and J 2 bases short, with 8 bases between. The germline gives CDR1 LNHDA, CDR2 SQIVND (reference sequence). CDR3 length equals 12 residues. In DNA form, the CDR3 reads TGTGCCAGTAGCCCTTCGGCCTACGAGCAGTACTTC. This translates into CASSPSAYEQYF. The full variable domain, in which reference TRBV19 and TRBJ2-7 provide the parts outside the CDR3, is DGGITQSPKYLFRKEGQNVTLSCEQNLNHDAMYWYRQDPGQGLRLIYYSQIVNDFQKGDIAEGYSVSREKKESFPLTVTSAQKNPTAFYLCASSPSAYEQYFGPGTRLTVT.

This clone came up once. The chain couples TRBV6-6 to TRBJ2-1; possible D gene TRBD1, 5 bases. The CDR3 covers 16 residues. Germline-derived CDR1 and CDR2 are MNHNY and SVGAGI (reference sequence). The ends were cut back, 7 bases at V and 7 bases at J, with 23 bases in the middle. The CDR3 loop reads CASTSSWGRLGNEQFF. CDR3 bases: TGTGCCAGCACCAGCTCGTGGGGCCGCCTGGGGAATGAGCAGTTCTTC.

The CDR3 DNA is TGTGCGAGTCGGGGTTATAATTCACCCCTCCACTTT. Protein: CASRGYNSPLHF. The V gene is TRBV30, the J gene TRBJ1-6; D is unresolved. Looked up from germline, CDR1 is GTSNPN and CDR2 is SVGIG (reference sequence). The CDR3 is 12 amino acids.

This rearrangement joins TRBV2 to TRBJ2-5, with D perhaps TRBD1 or TRBD2 (5 bases each). Germline assignment: CDR1 SNHLY and CDR2 FYNNEI. This CDR3 is 15 amino acids long. Between the trimmed V and J ends, which lost 7 bases and 0 bases, there was a span of 15 bases. This CDR3 is CASIMGPMYQETQYF. The DNA for the CDR3 is TGTGCCAGCATCATGGGACCGATGTACCAAGAGACCCAGTACTTC.

The V and J genes are TRBV6-6 and TRBJ2-3, with a tentative D call TRBD1 (6 bases). Germline values: CDR1 MNHNY, CDR2 SVGAGI (reference sequence). This CDR3 is 15 amino acids long. With 2 bases removed from V and 6 bases from J, the gap between germline ends came to 15 bases. In nucleotides, the CDR3 is TGTGCCAGCAGTTACACCCAAAACAGGGCCGATACGCAGTATTTT. This gives the protein CASSYTQNRADTQYF.

V gene TRBV5-6 combines with J gene TRBJ2-3, with 8 nucleotides matching TRBD1. Germline V CDR1 and CDR2: SGHDT, YYEEEE. This CDR3 is built from 16 residues. The ends lost 4 bases at V and 8 bases at J; junction bases unmatched: 15. The CDR3 here is CASSAPRDRPGVTQYF. CDR3 coding DNA: TGTGCCAGCAGCGCACCACGGGACAGGCCGGGCGTTACGCAGTATTTT. The variable domain in full, with the rest retrieved from reference TRBV5-6 and TRBJ2-3, is DAGVTQSPTHLIKTRGQQVTLRCSPKSGHDTVSWYQQALGQGPQFIFQYYEEEERQRGNFPDRFSGHQFPNYSSELNVNALLLGDSALYLCASSAPRDRPGVTQYFGPGTRLTVL.

This chain uses TRBV19 with TRBJ1-5; TRBD1 matches 7 bases. The V segment lost 7 bases and the J segment 4 bases; nucleotides outside the gene matches: 7. CDR1 and CDR2 from the germline V gene are LNHDA and SQIVND (reference sequence). The CDR3 has 14 residues. CDR3 sequence reads: CASTRDSANQPQHF. The CDR3 nucleotides read TGTGCCAGTACCCGGGACAGTGCGAATCAGCCCCAGCATTTT.

V gene TRBV30 combines with J gene TRBJ1-2; the D gene is possibly TRBD1 (6 bases). Germline-derived CDR1 and CDR2 are GTSNPN and SVGIG (reference sequence). Trimming pared 3 bases from V and 3 bases from J, leaving 17 bases between. The CDR3 runs 15 residues. In DNA, the CDR3 is TGTGCCTGGAGGCTGACAGGTCGGGGATACTATGGCTACACCTTC. As protein: CAWRLTGRGYYGYTF.

CDR3 DNA sequence: TGTGCCAGTAGTATAGACTCCTGGGGATCCACTGAAGCTTTCTTT. This translates into CASSIDSWGSTEAFF. The chain couples TRBV19 to TRBJ1-1; no clear D gene. CDR1 and CDR2 (germline): LNHDA, SQIVND (reference sequence). With 0 bases removed from V and 4 bases from J, the gap between germline ends came to 12 bases. The CDR3 contains 15 residues.

The CDR3 nucleotides are TGTGCCAGCAGTTTATCTCGGGGAGGGGACACTGAAGCTTTCTTT. It specifies CASSLSRGGDTEAFF. V and J are TRBV27 and TRBJ1-1, with D possibly being TRBD1 (5 bases). The CDR3 consists of 15 residues. The V gene lost 0 bases and the J gene lost 3 bases, with 11 bases spanning the gap. Germline values: CDR1 MNHEY, CDR2 SMNVEV (reference sequence).

The chain couples TRBV5-1 to TRBJ1-3; TRBD1 matches at 9 bases. The junction had 9 bases not matched to a gene; V was cut back by 0 bases and J by 2 bases. Germline loops: CDR1 SGHRS, CDR2 YFSETQ. The CDR3 contains 18 residues. The CDR3 bases are TGCGCCAGCAGCTTGGCCCCGGGACAGGGAGGCCCTGGAAACACCATATATTTT. It codes for CASSLAPGQGGPGNTIYF.

This chain links TRBV6-5 with TRBJ1-5, with D possibly being TRBD1 (6 bases). The V and J ends lost 6 bases and 7 bases respectively, with 16 bases between them. Germline V CDR1 and CDR2: MNHEY, SVGAGI. The CDR3 contains 14 residues. In DNA, the CDR3 is TGTGCCAGCAGCCTAACAGGGTTGAACCAGCCCCAGCATTTT. Translating gives CASSLTGLNQPQHF.

This clone appeared once. The rearrangement uses TRBV5-6 and TRBJ1-2; 10 bases agree with TRBD1. V lost 2 bases, J lost 8 bases, and 15 bases stayed unmatched. Germline loops: CDR1 SGHDT, CDR2 YYEEEE. The CDR3 extends over 17 amino acids. The CDR3 bases are TGTGCCAGCAGCTTATACACGACAGGGGGCGAAATGCGGGGCTACACCTTC. This sequence encodes CASSLYTTGGEMRGYTF.

The CDR3, as DNA: TGTGCCAGCAGCTTAGTTTCGGGACGAACCTACGAGCAGTACTTC. This sequence encodes CASSLVSGRTYEQYF. The V and J genes are TRBV7-9 and TRBJ2-7, with D perhaps assigned TRBD1 or TRBD2 (5 bases each). V was clipped by 1 base and J by 2 bases, with 12 bases between them. CDR1 is SEHNR and CDR2 is FQNEAQ in the germline V gene (reference sequence). The CDR3 consists of 15 residues.

The chain carries TRBV30 and TRBJ2-4, with D uncertain. Germline values: CDR1 GTSNPN, CDR2 SVGIG (reference sequence). V was pared by 0 bases and J by 0 bases, with 0 bases between. This CDR3 has 12 residues. CDR3 sequence (DNA): TGTGCCTGGAGTGTAGCCAAAAACATTCAGTACTTC. This translates into CAWSVAKNIQYF.

The chain joins TRBV2 to TRBJ2-2; TRBD2 aligns across 8 bases. The V segment lost 7 bases and the J segment 5 bases; nucleotides outside the gene matches: 3. This CDR3 is built from 13 residues. In germline, CDR1 is SNHLY, CDR2 FYNNEI. The CDR3, as DNA: TGTGCCAGCATGTCGGGGGGGACCGGGGAGCTGTTTTTT. Amino acids: CASMSGGTGELFF.

The chain links TRBV6-2 or TRBV6-3 to TRBJ2-2; TRBD2 aligns across 8 bases. The CDR3 spans 16 residues. V shed 6 bases and J 6 bases; nucleotides not matched to a gene: 12. Germline lookup yields CDR1 MNHEY and CDR2 SVGEGT. Here the CDR3 reads CASSPLTGGPPGELFF. The CDR3 DNA reads TGTGCCAGCAGCCCTTTGACGGGGGGGCCCCCCGGGGAGCTGTTTTTT.

The chain is built from TRBV7-9 and TRBJ2-7, with D possibly TRBD2 on 7 matching bases. Germline V gives CDR1 SEHNR, CDR2 FQNEAQ (reference sequence). V lost 5 bases, J lost 1 base, and 21 bases lay in between. The CDR3 has 17 amino acids. The CDR3 region is CASSPEGGGSPSYEQYF. CDR3 bases: TGTGCCAGCAGCCCGGAAGGGGGGGGCTCACCTTCCTACGAGCAGTACTTC.